This TCR beta chain was retrieved from a study of blood T cells in healthy people across ages. For the second PCR, which ran for about 6 to 11 cycles, a sample-barcoded 5' primer and a J-beta primer mix were used. TCRdb re-derived calls from the 5' RACE reads in MiXCR, one entry per CDR3 protein. The sample has 1.2 million to 1.5 million distinct CDR3 sequences, approximately 40% seen once. CDR3 length: 18 residues. The trim removed 3 bases at V and 4 bases at J, leaving 15 bases unmatched. This chain uses TRBV6-7 with TRBJ1-2; 9 bases align to TRBD1. TRBV6-7 is noted as an ORF with a role that remains uncertain. Sequencing used blood. The source of this sequence is a young woman in good health. The CDR3 bases are TGTGCCAGCAGTTATGGGAACGGAAACGGACAGGGGATCTATGGCTACACCTTC. It specifies CASSYGNGNGQGIYGYTF.